What follows are 5 T cell receptor beta chains derived from one specimen sequenced in a study of cytomegalovirus exposure and HLA in healthy donors. In the PCR, 60 Vbeta and 13 Jbeta primers were used. Assay: immunoSEQ multiplex PCR; the TCRdb copy retains only in-frame clones and omits some. The sample has about 200,000 clones, approximately 80% seen once. Source material: PBMCs. The receptors were gathered from a boy aged 2 to 9 in good health and CMV-seronegative.

As to this clone: The junction differs from germline at one of its ends, possibly a read error. The chain joins TRBV7-7 to TRBJ2-3; 7 nucleotides line up with TRBD2. The CDR3 has 14 amino acids. Germline CDR1 SSHAT, CDR2 FNYEAQ (reference sequence). This CDR3 reads CASSLDGGADTQYF. For the CDR3, the DNA is TGTGCTAGCAGCTTAGATGGGGGGGCAGATACGCAGTATTTT.

The J gene is TRBJ1-6, the V gene TRBV27; 9 bases match TRBD1. Germline trimming cut 6 bases from V and 9 bases from J; bases unmatched to any gene: 9. CDR1 and CDR2 (germline): MNHEY, SMNVEV (reference sequence). The CDR3 has 15 amino acids. CDR3 in DNA: TGTGCCAGCAGCCATTATGGGACAGGGCTTTCACCCCTCCACTTT. It yields the protein CASSHYGTGLSPLHF.

V usage is TRBV10-3 and J usage is TRBJ2-7; tentatively, D is TRBD1 (6 bases). Germline V gene data show CDR1 as ENHRY and CDR2 as SYGVKD. This CDR3 has 14 amino acids. Trimming cost V 4 bases and J 3 bases, with 13 bases left between them. The DNA of the CDR3 is TGTGCCATCAGTGGATCTGGGGGCCACTACGAGCAGTACTTC. This translates into CAISGSGGHYEQYF.

V is TRBV4-1 and J is TRBJ1-2, with 10 positions matching TRBD1. This CDR3 is built from 15 residues. Germline V CDR1 and CDR2: MGHRA, YSYEKL. V lost 3 bases, J lost 6 bases, and 7 bases stayed unmatched. CDR3 amino acids: CASSQDDRGQNGYTF. CDR3 bases: TGCGCCAGCAGCCAGGATGACAGGGGGCAAAATGGCTACACCTTC.

The rearrangement uses TRBV19 and TRBJ1-5; D is unclear. The CDR3 is 14 amino acids. Deletions cut 2 bases from V and 2 bases from J, with 7 bases between. In germline, CDR1 is LNHDA, CDR2 SQIVND (reference sequence). The CDR3 DNA reads TGTGCCAGTAGTATACGGCAGGGCAATCAGCCCCAGCATTTT. Translation: CASSIRQGNQPQHF.